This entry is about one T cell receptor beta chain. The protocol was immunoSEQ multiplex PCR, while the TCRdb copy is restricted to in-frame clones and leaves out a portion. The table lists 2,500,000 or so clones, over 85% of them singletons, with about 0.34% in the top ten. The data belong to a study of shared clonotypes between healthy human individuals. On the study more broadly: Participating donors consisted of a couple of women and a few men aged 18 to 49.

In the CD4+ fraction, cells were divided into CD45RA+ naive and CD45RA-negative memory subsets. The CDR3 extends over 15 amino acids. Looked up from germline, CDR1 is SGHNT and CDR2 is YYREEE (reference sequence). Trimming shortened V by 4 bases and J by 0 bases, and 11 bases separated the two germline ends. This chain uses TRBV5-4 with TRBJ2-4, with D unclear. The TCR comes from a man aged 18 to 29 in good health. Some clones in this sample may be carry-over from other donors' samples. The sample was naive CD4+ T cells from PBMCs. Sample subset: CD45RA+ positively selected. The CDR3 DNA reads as TGTGCCAGCAGCGCAGACATCACAGCCAAAAACATTCAGTACTTC. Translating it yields CASSADITAKNIQYF.